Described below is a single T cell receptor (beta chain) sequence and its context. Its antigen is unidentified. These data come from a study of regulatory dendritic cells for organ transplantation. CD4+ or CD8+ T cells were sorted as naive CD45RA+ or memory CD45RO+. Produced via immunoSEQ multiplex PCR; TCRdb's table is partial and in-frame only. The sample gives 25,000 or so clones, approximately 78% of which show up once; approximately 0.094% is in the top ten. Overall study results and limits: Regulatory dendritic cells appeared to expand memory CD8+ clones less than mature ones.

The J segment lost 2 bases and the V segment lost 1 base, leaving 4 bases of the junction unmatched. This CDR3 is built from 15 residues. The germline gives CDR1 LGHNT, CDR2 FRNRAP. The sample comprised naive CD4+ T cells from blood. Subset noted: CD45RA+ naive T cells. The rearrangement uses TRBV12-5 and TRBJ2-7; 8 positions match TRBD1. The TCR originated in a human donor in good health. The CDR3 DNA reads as TGTGCTAGTGGTTTGGGACAGGGGACACCCTACGAGCAGTACTTC. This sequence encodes CASGLGQGTPYEQYF.